These 21 T cell receptor beta chains were all obtained from the same sample, sequenced in a study of cytomegalovirus exposure and HLA in healthy donors. Measured with immunoSEQ multiplex PCR; TCRdb has only the in-frame clones, and not every one. The table records around 240,000 clones, about 90% of them present only once. Material: PBMCs. All receptors derive from a woman aged 18-29 years in good health and CMV-seronegative.

The V gene is TRBV7-2, the J gene TRBJ2-7, with TRBD2 matching 9 bases. J lost 3 bases, V lost 7 bases, and 7 bases had no gene match. Germline-derived CDR1 and CDR2 are SGHTA and FQGNSA. This CDR3 is built from 14 residues. CDR3 in DNA: TGTGCCAGCAATGTGGGACTAGCAGTCTACGAGCAGTACTTC. Its protein is CASNVGLAVYEQYF.

This clone was observed a handful of times. This chain links TRBV19 with TRBJ1-2; 7 bases are shared with TRBD1. The CDR3 loop spans 14 amino acids. J lost 1 base, V lost 5 bases, and 4 bases had no gene match. Looked up from germline, CDR1 is LNHDA and CDR2 is SQIVND (reference sequence). In DNA form, the CDR3 reads TGTGCCAGTAGTCGGGACAGAAATAACTATGGCTACACCTTC. Its protein is CASSRDRNNYGYTF. Full variable domain (outside the CDR3, taken from reference TRBV19 and TRBJ1-2): DGGITQSPKYLFRKEGQNVTLSCEQNLNHDAMYWYRQDPGQGLRLIYYSQIVNDFQKGDIAEGYSVSREKKESFPLTVTSAQKNPTAFYLCASSRDRNNYGYTFGSGTRLTVV.

The V gene is TRBV6-1, the J gene TRBJ2-7; a possible D gene is TRBD1 (6 bases). The germline V gene encodes CDR1 MNHNS and CDR2 SASEGT. The germline V and J ends were trimmed by 6 bases and 2 bases, with 17 bases remaining between them. The CDR3 is made up of 15 amino acids. This CDR3 is CASRARGRSPYEQYV. CDR3 bases: TGTGCCAGCAGAGCCAGGGGACGGAGCCCCTACGAGCAGTACGTC.

This sequence joins TRBV28 and TRBJ2-3; 9 positions match TRBD2. V lost 5 bases to trimming and J lost 5 bases; unmatched junction nucleotides: 11. CDR1 MDHEN and CDR2 SYDVKM come from the germline V gene. This CDR3 contains 16 residues. CDR3 DNA: TGTGCCAGCAGTCCCCCCGGGCGGGGGGGGATAGATACGCAGTATTTT. It encodes CASSPPGRGGIDTQYF.

The rearrangement uses TRBV28 and TRBJ2-3, with D unresolved. This CDR3 contains 12 residues. Trimming took 5 bases from V and 12 from J, leaving 15 bases between them. Germline lookup yields CDR1 MDHEN and CDR2 SYDVKM. The CDR3 bases are TGTGCCAGCAGTGCTAACGCCCCTAAACAGTATTTT. The encoded protein is CASSANAPKQYF.

This clone was observed a few times. CDR3 in DNA: TGTGCCAGCAGCTTAGAGCGCACAGGGGACGCTTTCTTT. Residues: CASSLERTGDAFF. The J gene is TRBJ1-1, the V gene TRBV11-2; 7 positions agree with TRBD1. The junction had 6 bases not matched to a gene; V was cut back by 0 bases and J by 11 bases. Germline CDR1 reads SGHAT; CDR2 reads FQNNGV. The CDR3 runs to 13 residues. Full variable domain (missing parts from reference TRBV11-2 and TRBJ1-1): EAGVAQSPRYKIIEKRQSVAFWCNPISGHATLYWYQQILGQGPKLLIQFQNNGVVDDSQLPKDRFSAERLKGVDSTLKIQPAKLEDSAVYLCASSLERTGDAFFGQGTRLTVV.

V is TRBV2 and J is TRBJ2-7; 8 nucleotides agree with TRBD1. Trimming took 5 bases from V and 1 from J; bases not matched to a gene: 10. CDR1 is SNHLY and CDR2 is FYNNEI in the germline V gene. The CDR3 consists of 16 residues. Here the CDR3 DNA reads TGTGCCAGCAGTAGACCCGGGACAGGCCCTTCCTACGAGCAGTACTTC. It encodes CASSRPGTGPSYEQYF.

V and J are TRBV10-3 and TRBJ2-1; 10 nucleotides match TRBD2. J gave up 6 bases and V 3 bases, and 2 bases lay outside the gene matches. The CDR3 runs 14 residues. Germline loops: CDR1 ENHRY, CDR2 SYGVKD. CDR3 sequence reads: CAISDASGGNEQFF. The DNA of the CDR3 is TGTGCCATCAGTGACGCTAGCGGGGGCAATGAGCAGTTCTTC.

The chain joins TRBV4-3 to TRBJ2-1, with D tentatively TRBD1 (5 bases). This CDR3 region has 15 residues. Trimming stripped 6 bases from V and 6 bases from J, with 18 bases between. Germline V CDR1 and CDR2: LGHNA, YSLEER. DNA of the CDR3: TGCGCCAGCAGTCTACAGGTAGAACCGGGCAATGAGCAGTTCTTC. It specifies CASSLQVEPGNEQFF.

The gene calls are TRBV7-9 and TRBJ2-1; D might be TRBD1 (6 bases). The germline CDR1 and CDR2 sequences are SEHNR and FQNEAQ (reference sequence). The CDR3 is made up of 13 amino acids. V lost 1 base, J lost 9 bases, and 10 bases lay in between. The CDR3 nucleotides are TGTGCCAGCAGCTTAGAAAACAGGGCTGAGCAGTTCTTC. As protein: CASSLENRAEQFF.

The V and J genes are TRBV9 and TRBJ1-2; the match to TRBD1 covers 8 bases. With V trimmed by 0 bases and J by 7 bases, 11 bases remained unmatched. CDR1 SGDLS and CDR2 YYNGEE come from the germline V gene. The CDR3 loop spans 16 amino acids. CDR3 loop: CASSVDSGRGLGGYTF. CDR3 sequence (DNA): TGTGCCAGCAGCGTAGACAGTGGCAGGGGGCTCGGTGGCTACACCTTC.

This clone has more than one count but fewer than ten. CDR3 nucleotide sequence: TGCGCCAGCAGCCATAGACAGCACTACGAGCAGTACGTC. This translates into CASSHRQHYEQYV. The rearrangement uses TRBV4-1 and TRBJ2-7, with D possibly TRBD1 on 5 matching bases. CDR3 size: 13 residues. V lost 3 bases to trimming and J lost 3 bases, with 9 bases between them. The germline V gene encodes CDR1 MGHRA and CDR2 YSYEKL.

V usage is TRBV7-9 and J usage is TRBJ2-7; D is undetermined. Germline values: CDR1 SEHNR, CDR2 FQNEAQ (reference sequence). This CDR3 contains 13 residues. V was trimmed by 2 bases and J by 2 bases, leaving 7 bases between them. The CDR3 DNA is TGTGCCAGCAGCTTAACAGAAGCCTACGAGCAGTACGTC. Its translation is CASSLTEAYEQYV.

DNA for the CDR3: TGTGCCAGCAGTTTATACGTCGAGGCGGAGGGCTATGGCTACACCTTC. It encodes CASSLYVEAEGYGYTF. This chain joins TRBV28 and TRBJ1-2; D gene uncertain. The CDR3 is 16 amino acids. The germline V and J ends were trimmed by 1 base and 4 bases, with 16 bases remaining between them. Looked up from germline, CDR1 is MDHEN and CDR2 is SYDVKM.

This chain connects TRBV27 to TRBJ1-1, with 7 bases aligning to TRBD1. Trimming took 5 bases from V and 0 from J; bases not matched to a gene: 3. Germline V gene lookup returns CDR1 MNHEY and CDR2 SMNVEV (reference sequence). This CDR3 spans 14 amino acids. The CDR3 coding sequence is TGTGCCAGCAGTAAAGGGGGCCTGAACACTGAAGCTTTCTTT. Protein product: CASSKGGLNTEAFF.

The rearrangement uses TRBV5-4 and TRBJ2-2; TRBD2 is a possible D gene (5 bases). Germline lookup yields CDR1 SGHNT and CDR2 YYREEE (reference sequence). Trimming removed 4 bases at V and 1 base at J, with 8 bases between. The length of the CDR3 is 14 residues. The CDR3: CASSPAGNTGELFF. In nucleotides, the CDR3 is TGTGCCAGCAGCCCGGCGGGGAACACCGGGGAGCTGTTTTTT.

The chain recombines TRBV13 with TRBJ2-7; maybe TRBD1 (5 bases). Germline values: CDR1 PRHDT, CDR2 FYEKMQ (reference sequence). Trimming pared 1 base from V and 4 bases from J, leaving 14 bases between. The CDR3 sequence is 15 residues long. In nucleotides, the CDR3 is TGTGCCAGCAGCTTAGTACGCCGACAGAAATACGAGCAGTACTTC. Its protein product is CASSLVRRQKYEQYF.

The chain joins TRBV7-6 to TRBJ1-2; 7 bases are shared with TRBD1. The length of the CDR3 is 16 residues. Germline CDR1 reads SGHVS; CDR2 reads FNYEAQ. Losses at the gene ends were 5 bases for V and 2 bases for J; bases not matched to a gene: 11. The CDR3 loop reads CASSREEGALNYGYTF. As DNA, the CDR3 is TGTGCCAGCAGCCGGGAAGAGGGGGCCCTAAACTATGGCTACACCTTC.

This chain joins TRBV7-6 and TRBJ2-1; 14 nucleotides agree with TRBD2. Germline assignment: CDR1 SGHVS and CDR2 FNYEAQ. This CDR3 region has 17 residues. V trimming: 1 base; J trimming: 3 bases; junction bases outside the gene matches: 2. The CDR3 DNA reads as TGTGCCAGCAGCTTAGGGACTAGCGGGGGGCTCTACAATGAGCAGTTCTTC. Its protein product is CASSLGTSGGLYNEQFF.

The V call is TRBV7-2, the J call TRBJ1-6, with TRBD1 matching over 10 bases. The V gene's germline CDR1 is SGHTA and CDR2 FQGNSA. The CDR3 runs to 19 residues. The V segment lost 5 bases and the J segment 0 bases; nucleotides outside the gene matches: 10. This chain's CDR3 is CASSLDRGGLSSYNSPLHF. CDR3 nucleotides: TGTGCCAGCAGCCTGGACAGGGGGGGCCTCAGCTCCTATAATTCACCCCTCCACTTT. Together with reference TRBV7-2 and TRBJ1-6, the CDR3 gives the full variable domain: GAGVSQSPSNKVTEKGKDVELRCDPISGHTALYWYRQSLGQGLEFLIYFQGNSAPDKSGLPSDRFSAERTGGSVSTLTIQRTQQEDSAVYLCASSLDRGGLSSYNSPLHFGNGTRLTVT.

CDR3 in amino acids: CASSRDSYSGNTIYF. CDR3 in DNA: TGCGCCAGCAGTCGGGACAGCTACTCTGGAAACACCATATATTTT. The V and J genes are TRBV5-1 and TRBJ1-3, with 7 positions matching TRBD1. The CDR3 consists of 15 residues. CDR1 is SGHRS and CDR2 is YFSETQ in the germline V gene. V lost 5 bases to trimming and J lost 0 bases; unmatched junction nucleotides: 5.